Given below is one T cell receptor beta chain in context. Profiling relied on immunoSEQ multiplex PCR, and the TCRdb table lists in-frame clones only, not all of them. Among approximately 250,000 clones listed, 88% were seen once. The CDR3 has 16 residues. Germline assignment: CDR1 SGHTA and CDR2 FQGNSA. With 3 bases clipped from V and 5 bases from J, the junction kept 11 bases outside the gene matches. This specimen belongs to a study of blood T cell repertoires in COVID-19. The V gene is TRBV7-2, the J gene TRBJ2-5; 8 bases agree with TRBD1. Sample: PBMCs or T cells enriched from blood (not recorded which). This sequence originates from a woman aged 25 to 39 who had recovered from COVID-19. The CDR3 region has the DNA TGTGCCAGCAGCTTGTCCTTGACAGGGGCGGGGGAGACCCAGTACTTC. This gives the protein CASSLSLTGAGETQYF.